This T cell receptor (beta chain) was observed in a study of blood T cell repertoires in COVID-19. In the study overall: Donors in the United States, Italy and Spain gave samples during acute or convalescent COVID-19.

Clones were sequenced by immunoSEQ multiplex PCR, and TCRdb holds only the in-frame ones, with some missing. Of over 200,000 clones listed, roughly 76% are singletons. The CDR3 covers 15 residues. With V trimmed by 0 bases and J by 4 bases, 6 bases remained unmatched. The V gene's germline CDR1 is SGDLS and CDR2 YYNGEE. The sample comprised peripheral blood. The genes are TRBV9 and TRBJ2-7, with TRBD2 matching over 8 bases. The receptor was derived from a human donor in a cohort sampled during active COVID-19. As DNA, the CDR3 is TGTGCCAGCAGCGTAGACTGGGCTAGCGGGTACGAGCAGTACTTC. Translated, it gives CASSVDWASGYEQYF.